Below, one TCR beta chain is given with its context. Its specificity is unknown. The repertoire was sequenced with immunoSEQ multiplex PCR; TCRdb's copy has only in-frame clones and lacks some. The table has 100,000 to 150,000 clones, 90% to 95% seen once; the top ten hold less than 1.5%. Germline trimming cut 5 bases from V and 5 bases from J; bases unmatched to any gene: 3. Germline V gene lookup returns CDR1 SGHTA and CDR2 FQGNSA. CDR3 length: 14 amino acids. The data stem from a study of cytomegalovirus exposure and HLA in healthy donors. The overall study: The roughly 110 validation repertoires were reported in a later analysis to have been generated on the same platform as the roughly 670 first-cohort repertoires. Findings of the study overall: Usually a TCR sequence was rare, but some public TCRs were found in many donors. The study flagged some 170 TCR beta chains as cytomegalovirus-associated.

It was the roughly 110-subject validation cohort, separate from the approximately 690-subject first cohort, to which the donors belonged. This rearrangement joins TRBV7-2 to TRBJ2-1; TRBD1 agrees at 10 bases. Source material: PBMCs. The sequence was collected from a woman aged 18-30 years in good health and CMV-seronegative. DNA for the CDR3: TGTGCCAGCAGCCGGGACAGGGGTGACAATGAGCAGTTCTTC. Its protein product is CASSRDRGDNEQFF.